These T cell receptor beta chains were read from a single sample in a study of blood T cell repertoires in COVID-19. Here immunoSEQ multiplex PCR was the method, and the copy in TCRdb shows in-frame clones only, minus some. In the table there are about 160,000 clones, 82% of which are singletons. The sequencing input was peripheral blood. The receptors come from an elderly woman with acute or convalescent COVID-19. Each CDR3 is given with its conserved first and last residue. Each record gives: J gene, V gene, clone size, D gene, CDR3 DNA, CDR3 protein. The D gene is left open where the match is weak. A clone size is listed for some rows: how often the clone was seen (once, few, many), or a class if it is expanded.

>TRBJ2-7|TRBV7-9|.|.
TGTGCCAGCAGCCTCCAGATGGGGCTGGGAGAGCAGTACTTC
CASSLQMGLGEQYF
>TRBJ2-7|TRBV4-1|.|.
TGCGCCAGCAGCCAAGGGGTAGGAGCAGACGGATTCTACGAGCAGTACTTC
CASSQGVGADGFYEQYF
>TRBJ1-5|TRBV7-2|.|TRBD1
TGTGCCAGCAGCTTTGGGACAGGGGGGCAGCCCCAGCATTTT
CASSFGTGGQPQHF
>TRBJ2-1|TRBV28|.|TRBD2
TGTGCCAGCAGGGCGGGGCTAGCGGGGTCCTACAATGAGCAGTTCTTC
CASRAGLAGSYNEQFF
>TRBJ2-7|TRBV4-2|.|TRBD2
TGTGCCAGCAGCCAAGAGTTGCCTAGCGGGGGGTATTCCTACGAGCAGTACTTC
CASSQELPSGGYSYEQYF
>TRBJ1-3|TRBV3-1/TRBV3-2|.|.
TGTGCCAGCAGCCAAGGGGCCGGAGGAAACACCATATATTTT
CASSQGAGGNTIYF
>TRBJ1-1|TRBV5-1|.|TRBD1
TGCGCCAGCAGCTGGTTAGGACAGGGGGCCACTGAAGCTTTCTTT
CASSWLGQGATEAFF
>TRBJ1-5|TRBV6-5|.|TRBD1
TGTGCCAGCAGCCACAGGGGTGGCAATCAGCCCCAGCATTTT
CASSHRGGNQPQHF
>TRBJ1-2|TRBV7-2|.|TRBD1
TGTGCCAGCAGCTTAGTCCCAGGGGGCTCTGGCTACACCTTC
CASSLVPGGSGYTF
>TRBJ1-1|TRBV6-1|.|TRBD1
TGTGCCAGCAGTGAACCGCCACCCTCGGACAGGGCGTGGACTGAAGCTTTCTTT
CASSEPPPSDRAWTEAFF
>TRBJ1-4|TRBV6-4|.|.
TGTGCCAGTGGCCTCCCACGGGTGTATGAAAAACTGTTTTTT
CASGLPRVYEKLFF
>TRBJ1-1|TRBV6-5|.|.
TGTGCCAGCAGTTCGGGACTGAAGAACACTGAAGCTTTCTTT
CASSSGLKNTEAFF
>TRBJ1-2|TRBV5-1|once|.
TGCGCCAGCAGCTTGACGGGGCAGGGGATAGGTGGCTACACCTTC
CASSLTGQGIGGYTF
>TRBJ2-2|TRBV28|once|TRBD2
TGTGCCAGCAGTTTTATTGCGGGAGACACCGGGGAGCTGTTTTTT
CASSFIAGDTGELFF
>TRBJ2-7|TRBV11-2|.|.
TGTGCCAGCAGCTTAGTGGGAGCAGGCTACGAGCAGTACTTC
CASSLVGAGYEQYF
>TRBJ1-2|TRBV18|once|.
TGTGCCAGCTCCCCGCGAAGTGATAATGGCTACACCTTC
CASSPRSDNGYTF
>TRBJ1-3|TRBV4-1|.|.
TGCGCCAGCAGCCAAATTCAGGGAATGTCTGGAAACACCATATATTTT
CASSQIQGMSGNTIYF
>TRBJ1-1|TRBV19|.|.
TGTGCCAGTAGTTACACAGGGAACACTGAAGCTTTCTTT
CASSYTGNTEAFF
>TRBJ2-3|TRBV7-2|.|TRBD2
TGTGCCAGCAGCAGCCGTACCCTAGCGGGAGCGACAGATACGCAGTATTTT
CASSSRTLAGATDTQYF
>TRBJ2-1|TRBV6-5|.|.
TGTGCCAGCAGTTACGTTTTTGGGGGCGCCTACAATGAGCAGTTCTTC
CASSYVFGGAYNEQFF
>TRBJ1-6|TRBV9|.|TRBD1
TGTGCCAGCAGCCGCACCCCGGGACAGGCCGTCTCACCCCTCCACTTT
CASSRTPGQAVSPLHF
>TRBJ1-5|TRBV5-1|.|TRBD1
TGCGCCAGCAGCTTGGCCGGGCAGGGGGCCCAGCCCCAGCATTTT
CASSLAGQGAQPQHF
>TRBJ1-1|TRBV12-3/TRBV12-4|.|.
TGTGCCAGCAGACTGTACAGGGACACTGAAGCTTTCTTT
CASRLYRDTEAFF
>TRBJ1-1|TRBV29-1|once|.
TGCAGCGTAACCGACCCCGGGAGGAACACTGAAGCTTTCTTT
CSVTDPGRNTEAFF
>TRBJ2-7|TRBV7-9|.|.
TGTGCCAGCAGCTTAGCGGGGAGGTCCTACGAGCAGTACTTC
CASSLAGRSYEQYF
>TRBJ2-5|TRBV5-1|.|TRBD2
TGCGCCAGCAGCGGGGGGACTAGCGACCAAGAGACCCAGTACTTC
CASSGGTSDQETQYF
>TRBJ1-1|TRBV7-9|.|TRBD1
TGTGCCAGCAGTTCACAGGGGAGGACTGAAGCTTTCTTT
CASSSQGRTEAFF
>TRBJ2-6|TRBV12-3/TRBV12-4|.|.
TGTGCCAGCAGTTTCGAGGGGGCCAACGTCCTGACTTTC
CASSFEGANVLTF
>TRBJ1-1|TRBV10-2|many|TRBD1
TGCGCCAGCAGTGAGGTGGGACAGGGGGCCTGGGCTGAAGCTTTCTTT
CASSEVGQGAWAEAFF
>TRBJ1-1|TRBV7-2|.|.
TGTGCCAGCAGCTTAATAGGGGGGAACACTGAAGCTTTCTTT
CASSLIGGNTEAFF
>TRBJ1-2|TRBV6-5|.|TRBD1
TGTGCCAGCAATGTAATGGACAGGGGAAGAGGTGGCTACACCTTC
CASNVMDRGRGGYTF
>TRBJ2-5|TRBV5-5|.|.
TGTGCCAGCAGCTTGGTGGGGGGTGCCGAGACCCAGTACTTC
CASSLVGGAETQYF
>TRBJ1-5|TRBV30|.|TRBD1
TGTGCCTGGACGGAGGGGGCGGTCTATAGCAATCAGCCCCAGCATTTT
CAWTEGAVYSNQPQHF
>TRBJ1-5|TRBV3-1/TRBV3-2|.|TRBD1
TGTGCCAGCAGCCTACGGGACAGTAAAGGGAATCAGCCCCAGCATTTT
CASSLRDSKGNQPQHF
>TRBJ2-2|TRBV7-9|.|TRBD2
TGTGCCAGCAGCATATGGACCGGGACTAGCGGGAGGGCCGACACCGGGGAGCTGTTTTTT
CASSIWTGTSGRADTGELFF
>TRBJ1-1|TRBV11-2|.|TRBD1
TGTGCCAGCAGCTTAGATTTAGAGGCAGGGGGTTCGAACACTGAAGCTTTCTTT
CASSLDLEAGGSNTEAFF
>TRBJ2-2|TRBV19|few|.
TGTGCCAGTAGTATGGTAGCGAACACCGGGGAGCTGTTTTTT
CASSMVANTGELFF
>TRBJ1-2|TRBV2|.|.
TGTGCCAGCAGTGAGGACTCTGGCTACACCTTC
CASSEDSGYTF
>TRBJ2-1|TRBV9|.|.
TGTGCCAGCAGCCCCCGCGTTAGCCCGAGGGGGTCCAATGAGCAGTTCTTC
CASSPRVSPRGSNEQFF
>TRBJ2-1|TRBV25-1|.|TRBD2
TGTGCCAGCAGTGAATTGTTAGGACTAGTTAATGAGCAGTTCTTC
CASSELLGLVNEQFF
>TRBJ1-2|TRBV7-2|.|TRBD1
TGTGCCAGCAGCCCTAGGAAGGGGGCGGTGGGTTATGGCTACACCTTC
CASSPRKGAVGYGYTF
>TRBJ1-5|TRBV27|.|.
TGTGCCAGCAGTTTATTTGGCAGAGGCGATCAGCCCCAGCATTTT
CASSLFGRGDQPQHF
>TRBJ2-1|TRBV9|once|TRBD2
TGTGCCAGCAGCGTAGCGGGAGGGCCCTATGAGCAGTTCTTC
CASSVAGGPYEQFF
>TRBJ2-3|TRBV6-5|.|.
TGTGCCAGCTGTCTACGGGAGCCAACAGATACGCAGTATTTT
CASCLREPTDTQYF
>TRBJ1-2|TRBV5-1|once|TRBD1
TGCGCCAGCAGCTTCGACAGGGCCTATGGCTACACCTTC
CASSFDRAYGYTF
>TRBJ2-7|TRBV6-5|.|.
TGTGCCAGCAGGAAGCTAGCTATTCGGGACGAGCAGTACTTC
CASRKLAIRDEQYF
>TRBJ1-5|TRBV2|once|TRBD1
TGTGCCAGCAGCGGGACAGGGGGGAGTCAGCCCCAGCATTTT
CASSGTGGSQPQHF
>TRBJ2-7|TRBV20-1|.|.
TGCAGTGCCAGTTTTTTCGCTAGCTCCTACGAGCAGTACTTC
CSASFFASSYEQYF
>TRBJ2-3|TRBV27|.|.
TGTGCCAGCAGTTTAGCCCCGAGGTTTTCGCAGTATTTT
CASSLAPRFSQYF
>TRBJ1-5|TRBV27|once|.
TGTGCCAGCAGGAGGGAGGGGGGGCCCAATCAGCCCCAGCATTTT
CASRREGGPNQPQHF
>TRBJ1-2|TRBV30|.|.
TGTGCCTGGACCACAGGATGGGGGGCTAACTATGGCTACACCTTC
CAWTTGWGANYGYTF
>TRBJ1-1|TRBV5-6|.|TRBD1
TGTGCCAGCAGCTTGTTCAGGGGGATGAGAACTGAAGCTTTCTTT
CASSLFRGMRTEAFF
>TRBJ2-3|TRBV19|.|TRBD2
TGTGCCAGTAGGCTGGGGACTAGCGGGGCCACAGATACGCAGTATTTT
CASRLGTSGATDTQYF
>TRBJ2-1|TRBV3-1/TRBV3-2|.|TRBD2
TGTGCCAGCAGCCATCCTCTAGCGGGAGCTAACTACAATGAGCAGTTCTTC
CASSHPLAGANYNEQFF
>TRBJ1-2|TRBV6-5|few|.
TGTGCCAGCAGTTACTCGGCCAGGGGATATGGCTACACCTTC
CASSYSARGYGYTF
>TRBJ1-1|TRBV28|.|.
TGTGCCAGCAGCCGGGTGGGGCTGGGGACTGAAGCTTTCTTT
CASSRVGLGTEAFF
>TRBJ2-5|TRBV11-2|.|.
TGTGCCAGCAGCTTGGATGGTACCGGGGTAGAGACCCAGTACTTC
CASSLDGTGVETQYF
>TRBJ2-6|TRBV5-1|.|.
TGCGCCAGCAGCTTGGGTAGCTCTGGGGCCAACGTCCTGACTTTC
CASSLGSSGANVLTF
>TRBJ2-1|TRBV27|once|TRBD1
TGTGCCAGCAGTCCGTTTACAGGGGGCCTGGGTATATACAATGAGCAGTTCTTC
CASSPFTGGLGIYNEQFF
>TRBJ2-6|TRBV11-2|.|TRBD2
TGTGCCAGCAGCTCGGGGGGTAGCAACGTCCTGACTTTC
CASSSGGSNVLTF